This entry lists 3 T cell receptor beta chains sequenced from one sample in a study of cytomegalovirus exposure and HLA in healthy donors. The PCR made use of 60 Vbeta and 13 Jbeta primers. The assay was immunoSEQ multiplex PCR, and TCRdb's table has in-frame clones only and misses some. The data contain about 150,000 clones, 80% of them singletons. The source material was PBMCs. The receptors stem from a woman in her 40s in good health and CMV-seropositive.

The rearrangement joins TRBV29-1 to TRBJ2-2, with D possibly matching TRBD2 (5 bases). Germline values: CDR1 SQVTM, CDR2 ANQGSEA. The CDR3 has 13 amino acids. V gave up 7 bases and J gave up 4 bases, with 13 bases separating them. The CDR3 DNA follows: TGCAGCGCCGCTGTGGGGAGCACCGGGGAGCTGTTTTTT. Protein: CSAAVGSTGELFF.

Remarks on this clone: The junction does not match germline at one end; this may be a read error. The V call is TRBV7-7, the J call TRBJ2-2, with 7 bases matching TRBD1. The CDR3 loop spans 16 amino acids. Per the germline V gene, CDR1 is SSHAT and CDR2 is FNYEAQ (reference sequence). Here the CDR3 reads CASSLVGTANTGELFF. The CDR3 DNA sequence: TGTGCTAGCAGCTTAGTCGGGACAGCGAACACCGGGGAGCTGTTTTTT.

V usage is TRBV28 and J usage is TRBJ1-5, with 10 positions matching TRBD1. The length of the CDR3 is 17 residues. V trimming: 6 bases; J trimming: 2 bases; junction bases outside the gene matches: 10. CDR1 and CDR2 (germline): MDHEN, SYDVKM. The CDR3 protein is CASRDWTGGLGNQPQHF. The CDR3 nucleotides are TGTGCCAGCAGAGACTGGACAGGGGGTTTGGGCAATCAGCCCCAGCATTTT.